This T cell receptor beta chain was sequenced during a study of T cell repertoires in cytomegalovirus infection. Study at large: Recently described HLA-C-restricted plus well-studied HLA-B-restricted CMV epitopes were used. An indication of both CMV infection and matching HLA type came from public TCR beta signatures.

Study-wide points: CMV-specific TCR beta clonotypes restricted by HLA-C dominated the ex vivo response. Carriers of CMV plus the relevant HLA were identified by cumulative public TCR beta family frequency.

With respect to this clonotype: No antigen is known for it.

TCRdb used MiXCR to reprocess the reads, holding one entry per CDR3 protein. The table records about 310,000 distinct CDR3 sequences, approximately 25% of them present only once. This sequence originates from a human donor in good health (CMV status not recorded). Some clones in this sample may be carry-over from other donors' samples. The source was cultured PBMCs, collected from culture after CMV antigen stimulation.

CDR3 sequence reads: CASSHRTALAGTDTQYF. The CDR3 DNA sequence: TGTGCCAGCAGCCACCGGACAGCACTAGCGGGAACAGATACGCAGTATTTT. The V and J genes are TRBV7-6 and TRBJ2-3, with 10 bases matching TRBD2. This CDR3 comprises 17 residues. CDR1 is SGHVS and CDR2 is FNYEAQ in the germline V gene. J lost 3 bases, V lost 5 bases, and 11 bases had no gene match.